This is a list of T cell receptor beta chains from one sample in a study of T cell responses to AZD1222 COVID-19 vaccine. Only in-frame clones appear in the TCRdb table, and some are missing; sequencing was by immunoSEQ multiplex PCR. This table has about 100,000 clones, about 90% appearing once. This specimen consisted of peripheral blood, obtained on day 0 of AZD1222 vaccination. The receptors were sampled from an adult in good health. Both conserved end residues are part of each CDR3. Fields, in order: V gene, D gene, J gene, CDR3 length, clone size, CDR3 protein, CDR3 DNA. The D gene is left open where the match is weak. Size values are once, few and many counts, or a class for expanded clones, and some rows have none.

V gene: TRBV27
D gene: TRBD1
J gene: TRBJ1-2
CDR3 length: 15
clone size: .
CDR3 protein: CASRGTTGEYYGYTF
CDR3 DNA: TGTGCCAGCAGGGGTACGACAGGGGAGTATTATGGCTACACCTTC

V gene: TRBV20-1
D gene: .
J gene: TRBJ1-2
CDR3 length: 14
clone size: .
CDR3 protein: CSASLGGANYGYTF
CDR3 DNA: TGCAGTGCTAGTTTGGGGGGAGCTAACTATGGCTACACCTTC

V gene: TRBV27
D gene: TRBD2
J gene: TRBJ2-7
CDR3 length: 14
clone size: .
CDR3 protein: CASSLTSGIGEQYF
CDR3 DNA: TGTGCCAGCAGTTTAACTAGCGGGATAGGGGAGCAGTACTTC

V gene: TRBV7-2
D gene: .
J gene: TRBJ2-7
CDR3 length: 15
clone size: .
CDR3 protein: CASSSKGAEPYEQYF
CDR3 DNA: TGTGCCAGCAGCTCAAAAGGGGCAGAGCCCTACGAGCAGTACTTC

V gene: TRBV10-3
D gene: TRBD1
J gene: TRBJ2-5
CDR3 length: 14
clone size: .
CDR3 protein: CAIRSGTDQETQYF
CDR3 DNA: TGTGCCATCAGATCCGGGACAGACCAAGAGACCCAGTACTTC

V gene: TRBV27
D gene: .
J gene: TRBJ2-5
CDR3 length: 11
clone size: .
CDR3 protein: CASSFQETQYF
CDR3 DNA: TGTGCCAGCAGTTTCCAAGAGACCCAGTACTTC

V gene: TRBV19
D gene: .
J gene: TRBJ2-3
CDR3 length: 15
clone size: .
CDR3 protein: CASSSGQSSTDTQYF
CDR3 DNA: TGTGCCAGTAGTTCAGGACAGTCTAGCACAGATACGCAGTATTTT

V gene: TRBV5-4
D gene: TRBD2
J gene: TRBJ2-1
CDR3 length: 15
clone size: once
CDR3 protein: CASKPSGTTYNEQFF
CDR3 DNA: TGTGCCAGCAAGCCCAGCGGGACTACTTACAATGAGCAGTTCTTC

V gene: TRBV28
D gene: .
J gene: TRBJ1-4
CDR3 length: 15
clone size: .
CDR3 protein: CASNEAGDTNEKLFF
CDR3 DNA: TGTGCCAGCAATGAGGCCGGGGATACTAATGAAAAACTGTTTTTT

V gene: TRBV19
D gene: TRBD1
J gene: TRBJ1-2
CDR3 length: 13
clone size: .
CDR3 protein: CATTDRQNYGYTF
CDR3 DNA: TGTGCCACTACGGACAGGCAGAACTATGGCTACACCTTC

V gene: TRBV4-1
D gene: .
J gene: TRBJ1-5
CDR3 length: 14
clone size: .
CDR3 protein: CASSQVRASQPQHF
CDR3 DNA: TGCGCCAGCAGCCAAGTCCGGGCAAGTCAGCCCCAGCATTTT

V gene: TRBV29-1
D gene: TRBD1
J gene: TRBJ2-2
CDR3 length: 15
clone size: .
CDR3 protein: CSAGTGPPNTGELFF
CDR3 DNA: TGCAGCGCAGGGACAGGACCACCTAACACCGGGGAGCTGTTTTTT

V gene: TRBV11-2
D gene: .
J gene: TRBJ1-2
CDR3 length: 12
clone size: .
CDR3 protein: CASSLSVYGYTF
CDR3 DNA: TGTGCCAGCAGCTTATCAGTGTACGGCTACACCTTC

V gene: TRBV27
D gene: .
J gene: TRBJ1-2
CDR3 length: 13
clone size: .
CDR3 protein: CASSLAGRYGYTF
CDR3 DNA: TGTGCCAGCAGTTTAGCTGGTCGCTATGGCTACACCTTC

V gene: TRBV29-1
D gene: TRBD1
J gene: TRBJ1-3
CDR3 length: 13
clone size: .
CDR3 protein: CSARTGPGNTIYF
CDR3 DNA: TGCAGCGCCCGGACAGGTCCTGGGAACACCATATATTTT

V gene: TRBV20-1
D gene: TRBD2
J gene: TRBJ2-4
CDR3 length: 10
clone size: .
CDR3 protein: CSAAGEIQYF
CDR3 DNA: TGCAGTGCAGCGGGAGAGATTCAGTACTTC

V gene: TRBV27
D gene: .
J gene: TRBJ1-1
CDR3 length: 13
clone size: .
CDR3 protein: CASSNRQNTEAFF
CDR3 DNA: TGTGCCAGCAGTAATCGACAGAACACTGAAGCTTTCTTT

V gene: TRBV5-4
D gene: TRBD1
J gene: TRBJ2-5
CDR3 length: 13
clone size: .
CDR3 protein: CASSIDREETQYF
CDR3 DNA: TGTGCCAGCAGCATAGACAGGGAAGAGACCCAGTACTTC

V gene: TRBV6-6
D gene: .
J gene: TRBJ1-5
CDR3 length: 12
clone size: .
CDR3 protein: CATRGSNQPQHF
CDR3 DNA: TGTGCCACCCGGGGGAGCAATCAGCCCCAGCATTTT

V gene: TRBV27
D gene: TRBD1
J gene: TRBJ2-4
CDR3 length: 15
clone size: .
CDR3 protein: CASSPRQGGKNIQYF
CDR3 DNA: TGTGCCAGCAGTCCCCGACAGGGGGGCAAAAACATTCAGTACTTC

V gene: TRBV20-1
D gene: .
J gene: TRBJ2-3
CDR3 length: 11
clone size: .
CDR3 protein: CSARPRDTQYF
CDR3 DNA: TGCAGTGCTAGACCTAGGGATACGCAGTATTTT

V gene: TRBV27
D gene: TRBD2
J gene: TRBJ2-3
CDR3 length: 16
clone size: .
CDR3 protein: CASWEGRDLYTDTQYF
CDR3 DNA: TGTGCCAGCTGGGAGGGCCGGGACTTATACACAGATACGCAGTATTTT

V gene: TRBV6-2/TRBV6-3
D gene: TRBD2
J gene: TRBJ2-7
CDR3 length: 14
clone size: .
CDR3 protein: CASSLAGGVDEQYF
CDR3 DNA: TGTGCCAGCAGCCTAGCGGGAGGCGTCGACGAGCAGTACTTC

V gene: TRBV5-1
D gene: TRBD2
J gene: TRBJ2-7
CDR3 length: 16
clone size: .
CDR3 protein: CASSISGLAASYEQYF
CDR3 DNA: TGCGCCAGCAGCATCTCGGGACTAGCGGCTTCCTACGAGCAGTACTTC

V gene: TRBV2
D gene: .
J gene: TRBJ1-2
CDR3 length: 16
clone size: .
CDR3 protein: CASTGGGLRRVDGYTF
CDR3 DNA: TGTGCCAGCACCGGGGGCGGCTTGCGCAGGGTAGATGGCTACACCTTC

V gene: TRBV5-5
D gene: .
J gene: TRBJ2-7
CDR3 length: 16
clone size: .
CDR3 protein: CASSSNSGFNSYEQYF
CDR3 DNA: TGTGCCAGCAGCTCCAATAGCGGATTTAACTCCTACGAGCAGTACTTC

V gene: TRBV5-1
D gene: TRBD1
J gene: TRBJ1-3
CDR3 length: 19
clone size: .
CDR3 protein: CASSPAMHTGTGVGNTIYF
CDR3 DNA: TGCGCCAGCAGCCCAGCCATGCATACCGGGACAGGGGTCGGAAACACCATATATTTT

V gene: TRBV18
D gene: .
J gene: TRBJ1-5
CDR3 length: 15
clone size: once
CDR3 protein: CASSPNDRGGQPQHF
CDR3 DNA: TGTGCCAGCTCACCGAACGACCGGGGCGGGCAGCCCCAGCATTTT

V gene: TRBV28
D gene: .
J gene: TRBJ1-1
CDR3 length: 14
clone size: once
CDR3 protein: CASTREGVNTEAFF
CDR3 DNA: TGTGCCAGCACCAGGGAGGGGGTGAACACTGAAGCTTTCTTT

V gene: TRBV30
D gene: TRBD1
J gene: TRBJ1-2
CDR3 length: 19
clone size: .
CDR3 protein: CAWRTPSGTDSYVVYGYTF
CDR3 DNA: TGTGCCTGGAGAACTCCCTCCGGGACAGATTCTTATGTAGTCTATGGCTACACCTTC

V gene: TRBV3-1/TRBV3-2
D gene: TRBD2
J gene: TRBJ2-1
CDR3 length: 15
clone size: medium-sized
CDR3 protein: CASSYGTSGRAGEFF
CDR3 DNA: TGTGCCAGCAGCTACGGGACTAGCGGGAGAGCAGGGGAGTTCTTC

V gene: TRBV6-6
D gene: TRBD1
J gene: TRBJ2-3
CDR3 length: 15
clone size: .
CDR3 protein: CASSWGQGRTDTQYF
CDR3 DNA: TGTGCCAGCAGCTGGGGACAGGGTCGTACAGATACGCAGTATTTT

V gene: TRBV4-2
D gene: .
J gene: TRBJ2-3
CDR3 length: 15
clone size: once
CDR3 protein: CASSQAGISTDTQYF
CDR3 DNA: TGTGCCAGCAGCCAAGCCGGGATAAGCACAGATACGCAGTATTTT

V gene: TRBV6-5
D gene: .
J gene: TRBJ1-5
CDR3 length: 13
clone size: .
CDR3 protein: CASSYSPNQPQHF
CDR3 DNA: TGTGCCAGCAGTTACTCGCCCAATCAGCCCCAGCATTTT

V gene: TRBV28
D gene: TRBD1
J gene: TRBJ1-1
CDR3 length: 13
clone size: .
CDR3 protein: CASRGQGNTEAFF
CDR3 DNA: TGTGCCAGCAGGGGACAGGGGAACACTGAAGCTTTCTTT

V gene: TRBV10-1
D gene: .
J gene: TRBJ2-1
CDR3 length: 13
clone size: .
CDR3 protein: CASSKDVRDEQFF
CDR3 DNA: TGCGCCAGCAGTAAGGACGTACGAGATGAGCAGTTCTTC

V gene: TRBV2
D gene: .
J gene: TRBJ2-3
CDR3 length: 15
clone size: .
CDR3 protein: CASRAGTISGDTQYF
CDR3 DNA: TGTGCCAGCAGGGCAGGGACAATCTCCGGGGATACGCAGTATTTT

V gene: TRBV30
D gene: TRBD2
J gene: TRBJ2-7
CDR3 length: 15
clone size: .
CDR3 protein: CAWSKTSGRAYEQYF
CDR3 DNA: TGTGCCTGGAGTAAGACTAGCGGGAGGGCCTACGAGCAGTACTTC

V gene: TRBV6-2/TRBV6-3
D gene: TRBD2
J gene: TRBJ2-1
CDR3 length: 16
clone size: .
CDR3 protein: CASSFTSGLTRNEQFF
CDR3 DNA: TGTGCCAGCAGTTTCACTAGCGGATTAACTCGGAATGAGCAGTTCTTC